This entry concerns a single TCR beta chain. The antigen remains unidentified. This sample was included in a study of vaccination effects on CD4 cells after COVID-19. Study-wide results and caveats: Healthy vaccinees had only 1 of 255 vaccine-induced clones cross-react with common cold coronaviruses.

Using immunoSEQ multiplex PCR, the repertoire was profiled, and TCRdb retains in-frame clones only, with some absent. The table includes around 60,000 clones, more than 70% detected once. ViraFEST assay sequencing came after antigen-specific CD4+ T cells were expanded with viral peptide pools. The culture ran for roughly ten days before CD4+ T cells were isolated. Nucleocapsid antibody tests were negative, and the vaccine recipients had no prior SARS-CoV-2 infection. Half of the medium was exchanged for IL-2 medium on both days 3 and 7. In germline, CDR1 is WSHSY, CDR2 SAAADI. The V segment lost 6 bases and the J segment 2 bases; nucleotides outside the gene matches: 7. This CDR3 has 14 amino acids.

This chain connects TRBV10-2 to TRBJ2-7, with 7 nucleotides matching TRBD2. This clonotype was obtained from a human donor who received a COVID-19 vaccine. Here the sequenced sample was CD4+ T cells from PBMCs cultured with HCoV-NL63 spike peptides, taken before COVID-19 vaccination. CDR3 in amino acids: CASSARGETYEQYV. For the CDR3, the DNA is TGCGCCAGCAGCGCCCGGGGGGAAACCTACGAGCAGTACGTC.